This T cell receptor (beta chain) is drawn from a study of shared clonotypes between healthy human individuals (dated by TCRdb to about 2020). At the level of the whole study: The cohort included three men and two women between 18 and 49 years of age. For each donor, three plates each were used for CD4 naive and CD4 memory, two plates were used for CD8 naive, and one plate was used for CD8 memory. To estimate repertoire size and how much clonotype sharing occurs between individuals, the study deeply sequenced the blood TCR repertoires of five healthy adults. Per donor, leukapheresis produced somewhere between about 0.94 and 9 billion PBMCs. To increase sequencing depth and limit assay-specific biases, different laboratories used diverse techniques to prepare libraries and sequence TCR repertoires. Here is what the overall study found, with its caveats: When a handful of donors were compared, the shared fraction of clonotypes was roughly 5% for naive CD4, roughly 3.4% for naive CD8, 2% to 2.5% for memory CD4, and around 0.37% for memory CD8. Compared with non-shared clonotypes, clonotypes shared by all four sorted-subset donors had higher generation probabilities. Because the study included a small number of donors, the genetic and exposure-history diversity represented was limited. Incomplete sequencing was indicated by rarefaction of sorted-subset datasets, despite the large sequencing depth. Sampling was restricted to blood, and TCR repertoires in tissues likely differ from the TCR repertoires found in blood. Larger estimated clonotype richness was generally found for naive subsets than for memory subsets. Pairwise subsampling led to the expectation that sequencing depth would affect the degree of clonotype sharing among donors.

For CDR1 and CDR2, the germline V gene lists MNHEY and SVGAGI. Trimming costs V 4 bases and J 2 bases, and their ends lie 9 bases apart. The CDR3 runs 14 amino acids, cysteine and phenylalanine included. Here the CDR3 DNA is all that survives: 42 bases in frame from base 1. As concerns this clone: Which antigen it targets is not known. Base qualities are not provided; no much larger clone lies one nucleotide away.

CD8 naive samples were obtained by positive selection for CCR7 among CD45RO-negative cells, yielding a CD45RA+CCR7+ population from which TemRA cells were excluded. The donors were healthy, HIV-negative adults with no recently reported acute infections or vaccinations. All donors were Caucasian adults living in Nashville, Tennessee, USA. Blood was obtained by leukapheresis, after which PBMCs were separated by Ficoll-Histopaque density gradient centrifugation and cryopreserved in liquid nitrogen vapor phase. Analytical flow cytometry was used to check the purity and quantity of each magnetically sorted T cell population. Genomic DNA was isolated from each sorted fraction and quantified by UV absorbance on a Nanodrop 2000c. Using the deep immunoSEQ assay, TCR CDR3 regions were amplified from genomic DNA by multiplex PCR. For each cell subset, the extracted genomic DNA was distributed evenly across all wells of several immunoSEQ 96-well plates, and each plate served as one replicate. For sorted subsets, approximately 210 ng of genomic DNA, equivalent to around 29,000 T cell genomes, went into each replicate PCR. The purified libraries were quantified using a Qubit 3.0 fluorometer, sized with a Bioanalyzer 2100, and then quantified again using the KAPA Library Quantification kit. Every immunoSEQ 96-well plate was sequenced on a dedicated single-read 150-cycle Illumina NextSeq 550 flow cell. Per the original workflow: Because the immunoSEQ output held only junctional sequences and lacked quality scores, the filtering could not match the filtering applied to full-length reads. To assign V/J genes and CDR3, sequences were annotated against IMGT germline references using PyIR, a Python wrapper for IgBLAST v1.9. Reads were removed for weak V/J assignments (E-value above 1e-6), missing CDR3, stop codons, out-of-frame junctions, or ambiguous translated residues. V3J clonotypes were defined as sequences sharing the same inferred V gene, J gene, and CDR3 amino acid sequence. Percentage overlap between repertoires was calculated by dividing the number of shared unique clonotypes by the size of the smaller repertoire. RTK rarefaction, the Chao1 estimator, and Recon v2.1 estimates of unobserved clonotypes were used to assess repertoire richness. OLGA was used to compute generation probabilities for all TCRbeta clonotypes that the gDNA method yielded from four donors. The table was pulled from immuneACCESS by TCRdb, which kept in-frame rearrangements only. Such tables lose some clones; where checked, under half of the loss comes from unresolved V genes, and the rest has no known cause. From that table come the V and J calls and clone size; the DNA was used to work out D and trimming. This sample gives 2 million to 2.5 million clones in total; about 95% of them show up just once. The ten largest make up approximately 1.2% of the sample.

The origin of this receptor is a man in his late teens or twenties in good health. Sequencing used naive CD8+ T cells sorted from blood. Read against the paper, the sample's cell subset or site label means: CD45RA+CCR7+. The chain employs TRBV6-5 and TRBJ1-5; the D gene is not confidently resolved. CDR3 reads: CASSLLFGNQPQHF. The DNA sequence reads TGTGCCAGCAGTTTGCTCTTCGGCAATCAGCCCCAGCATTTT.